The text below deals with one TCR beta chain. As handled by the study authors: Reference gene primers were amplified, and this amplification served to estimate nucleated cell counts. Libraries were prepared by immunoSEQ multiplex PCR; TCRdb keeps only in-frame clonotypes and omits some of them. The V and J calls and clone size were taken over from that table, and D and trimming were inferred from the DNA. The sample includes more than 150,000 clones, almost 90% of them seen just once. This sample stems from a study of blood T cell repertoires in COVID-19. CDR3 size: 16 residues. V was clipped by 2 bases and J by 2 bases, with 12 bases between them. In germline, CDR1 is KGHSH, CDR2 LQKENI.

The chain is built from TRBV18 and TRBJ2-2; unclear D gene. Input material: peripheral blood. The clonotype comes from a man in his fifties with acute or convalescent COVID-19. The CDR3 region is CASSPLMELNTGELFF. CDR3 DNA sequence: TGTGCCAGCTCACCATTGATGGAGCTTAACACCGGGGAGCTGTTTTTT.